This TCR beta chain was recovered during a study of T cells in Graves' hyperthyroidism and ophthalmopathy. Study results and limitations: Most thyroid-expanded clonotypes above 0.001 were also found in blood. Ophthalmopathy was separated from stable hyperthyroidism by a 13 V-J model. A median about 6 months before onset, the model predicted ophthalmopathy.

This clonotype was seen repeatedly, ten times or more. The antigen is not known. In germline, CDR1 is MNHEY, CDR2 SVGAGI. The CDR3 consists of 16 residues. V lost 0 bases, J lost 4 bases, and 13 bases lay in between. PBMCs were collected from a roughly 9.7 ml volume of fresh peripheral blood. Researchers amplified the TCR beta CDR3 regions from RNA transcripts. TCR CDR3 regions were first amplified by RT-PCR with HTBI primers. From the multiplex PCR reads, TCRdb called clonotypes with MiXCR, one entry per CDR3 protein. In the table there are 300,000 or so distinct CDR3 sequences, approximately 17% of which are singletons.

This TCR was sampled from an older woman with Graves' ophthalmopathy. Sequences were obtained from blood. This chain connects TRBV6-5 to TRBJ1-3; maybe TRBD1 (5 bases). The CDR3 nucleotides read TGTGCCAGCAGTTACTCGTGGGAAGGGACCGGAAACACCATATATTTT. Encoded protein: CASSYSWEGTGNTIYF.